Sequencing of this T cell receptor (beta chain) was carried out in a study of cytomegalovirus exposure and HLA in healthy donors. Findings and limits, study-wide: When the data were analyzed later, several of the most significant clusters appeared to be linked to common viral pathogens. In a later analysis, HLA-associated beta chains showed higher expansion and lower generation probabilities than comparable chains. A prior analysis recorded that most TCR beta V segments were productive about 87% or about 30% of the time.

The CDR3 spans 13 residues. V shed 5 bases and J 5 bases; nucleotides not matched to a gene: 5. Looked up from germline, CDR1 is MDHEN and CDR2 is SYDVKM. Turning to this clone: Its target is unknown.

The PCR was carried out with 60 Vbeta primers and 13 Jbeta primers. The authors' processing: About 83 million unique TCR beta chains, roughly 11 million shared, were counted in a later analysis. This table comes from immunoSEQ multiplex PCR, and its TCRdb copy is limited to in-frame clones, with some not included. V, J and clone size are those of that table, while D and trimming were read from the DNA. The sample lists roughly 120,000 clones, 65% to 85% occurring once. This clonotype was obtained from a woman aged 40-49 years in good health and CMV-seropositive. V is TRBV28 and J is TRBJ1-1; TRBD1 aligns across 7 bases. Sequencing input: PBMCs. The CDR3 DNA is TGTGCCAGCAGTCGACAGGGAGGAACTGAAGCTTTCTTT. Encoded protein: CASSRQGGTEAFF.